The following is a TCR beta chain sequence with its context. This entry comes from a study of blood T cell repertoires in COVID-19. V trimming: 3 bases; J trimming: 7 bases; junction bases outside the gene matches: 14. Germline V gene lookup returns CDR1 LGHNA and CDR2 YNFKEQ. The CDR3 is made up of 16 amino acids. Assay used: immunoSEQ multiplex PCR; TCRdb lists only in-frame clones, some missing. The data show under 75,000 clones, with about 86% seen just once and 15% to 20% held by the top ten. The TCR sequence derives from a woman of 80 years or more with active COVID-19. This chain connects TRBV4-2 to TRBJ2-7, with 8 bases identical to TRBD2. The specimen was peripheral blood. The CDR3 region has the DNA TGTGCCAGCAGCCACGGGGGTAGCGGGGTCAACAAAGAGCAGTACTTC. Its protein is CASSHGGSGVNKEQYF.